This TCR beta chain came from a study of T cells in Graves' hyperthyroidism and ophthalmopathy. Regarding the study as a whole: In blood, most of the thyroid clonotypes expanded above 0.001 were also present.

This clonotype was detected ten times or more. Its antigen is not known. Amplified TCR beta CDR3 regions derived from RNA transcripts. TCR CDR3 regions were first amplified by RT-PCR with HTBI primers. TCRdb itself ran the multiplex PCR reads through MiXCR, one entry per CDR3 protein. Altogether more than 600,000 distinct CDR3 sequences are present, 16% being singletons, with the ten largest covering under 8.5%. The CDR3 spans 17 residues. Germline V gene data show CDR1 as MNHEY and CDR2 as SMNVEV (reference sequence). Deletions cut 3 bases from V and 4 bases from J, with 19 bases between. The source is a man aged 18 to 35 with Graves' hyperthyroidism. The chain joins TRBV27 to TRBJ2-1; D is possibly TRBD2 (7 bases). The sequencing input was blood. The CDR3 DNA reads as TGTGCCAGCAGTTTTGACCGGGGGGCAGACAGGTACAATGAGCAGTTCTTC. Its translation is CASSFDRGADRYNEQFF.